The 15 T cell receptor beta chains given below trace back to one sample, sequenced in a study of a mutant IDH1 vaccine in newly diagnosed glioma. As for time point: week 35, safety follow-up. All doses held 300 ug of mutant IDH1 20-mer peptide, with topical imiquimod. The data were produced by immunoSEQ multiplex PCR, yet TCRdb's version contains in-frame clones alone and is incomplete. The sample holds approximately 47,000 clones; 88% are singletons and the top ten take 5% to 7%. These receptors have no known antigen. The source material was PBMCs, sampled from a glioma patient whose treatment included an IDH1 peptide vaccine. The receptors stem from a middle-aged woman with glioma.

The gene calls are TRBV4-1 and TRBJ1-1; D not resolved. V was pared by 1 base and J by 5 bases, with 11 bases between. Germline-derived CDR1 and CDR2 are MGHRA and YSYEKL. The CDR3 contains 14 residues. CDR3: CASSQVSLGTEAFF. CDR3 sequence (DNA): TGCGCCAGCAGCCAAGTAAGTCTCGGAACTGAAGCTTTCTTT.

This chain connects TRBV6-5 to TRBJ2-1; perhaps TRBD2 as D (6 bases). The CDR3 is 11 amino acids. Germline V gives CDR1 MNHEY, CDR2 SVGAGI. With 9 bases removed from V and 9 bases from J, the gap between germline ends came to 12 bases. CDR3 coding DNA: TGTGCCAGTTCAAGGCGGGGTGAGCAGTTCTTC. This gives the protein CASSRRGEQFF.

V is TRBV29-1 and J is TRBJ2-1; 14 bases line up with TRBD2. The germline gives CDR1 SQVTM, CDR2 ANQGSEA. There are 16 residues in the CDR3. Germline trimming cut 3 bases from V and 0 bases from J; bases unmatched to any gene: 1. As DNA, the CDR3 is TGCAGCGTTGACGGGACTAGCGGGAGCTCCTACAATGAGCAGTTCTTC. It encodes CSVDGTSGSSYNEQFF.

J is TRBJ1-2 and V is TRBV7-9, with 8 bases aligning to TRBD1. The J segment lost 4 bases and the V segment lost 2 bases, leaving 6 bases of the junction unmatched. This CDR3 comprises 15 residues. Germline CDR1 and CDR2: SEHNR and FQNEAQ (reference sequence). DNA of the CDR3: TGTGCCAGCAGCTTAACGGACAGGGACGGCTATGGCTACACCTTC. It yields the protein CASSLTDRDGYGYTF.

This chain uses TRBV7-9 with TRBJ2-4; D may be TRBD2 (6 bases). The V end was cut by 5 bases, the J end by 0 bases, with 20 bases between. The germline CDR1 and CDR2 sequences are SEHNR and FQNEAQ (reference sequence). The CDR3 spans 18 residues. The CDR3 nucleotides read TGTGCCAGCAGCCCCGACGGGAGCAATGGACTAGCCAAAAACATTCAGTACTTC. Amino acid sequence: CASSPDGSNGLAKNIQYF.

The chain links TRBV30 to TRBJ1-2; weak D call: TRBD1 (5 bases). The CDR3 has 11 amino acids. The V and J ends lost 0 bases and 6 bases respectively, with 5 bases between them. Per the germline V gene, CDR1 is GTSNPN and CDR2 is SVGIG (reference sequence). The CDR3 DNA reads as TGTGCCTGGAGTGTAGGGGATGGCTACACCTTC. This encodes CAWSVGDGYTF.

This sequence joins TRBV4-1 and TRBJ2-1; the D gene is possibly TRBD1 (5 bases). In germline, CDR1 is MGHRA, CDR2 YSYEKL. CDR3 length equals 16 residues. Trimming shortened V by 4 bases and J by 1 base, and 14 bases separated the two germline ends. The CDR3 protein is CASSLSGPQSYNEQFF. The CDR3 coding sequence is TGCGCCAGCAGCCTCTCAGGGCCTCAATCCTACAATGAGCAGTTCTTC.

Remarks on this clone: Sequence at one end of the junction differs from germline and may be a read error. This chain uses TRBV5-1 with TRBJ2-5, with 11 positions matching TRBD1. Germline CDR1 is SGHRS and CDR2 is YFSETQ. CDR3 size: 17 residues. CDR3 region: CAGSRGQGAMDQETQYF. The CDR3 DNA is TGCGCCGGCAGCCGAGGACAGGGGGCTATGGATCAAGAGACCCAGTACTTC. The entire variable domain, with the rest obtained from reference TRBV5-1 and TRBJ2-5, is as follows: KAGVTQTPRYLIKTRGQQVTLSCSPISGHRSVSWYQQTPGQGLQFLFEYFSETQRNKGNFPGRFSGRQFSNSRSEMNVSTLELGDSALYLCAGSRGQGAMDQETQYFGPGTRLLVL.

This chain uses TRBV5-8 with TRBJ1-5; 8 bases are shared with TRBD1. The V gene end was trimmed by 1 base and the J gene end by 9 bases; junction bases not matched to a gene: 6. Germline loops: CDR1 SGHTS, CDR2 YDEGEE. The CDR3 consists of 14 residues. The CDR3 DNA reads TGTGCCAGCAGCTTGATTACAGGGGGACGGCCCCAGCATTTT. This gives the protein CASSLITGGRPQHF.

The V and J genes are TRBV7-8 and TRBJ1-5, with TRBD1 identical over 8 bases. The junction had 3 bases not matched to a gene; V was cut back by 4 bases and J by 7 bases. The CDR3 has 13 residues. In germline, CDR1 is SGHVS, CDR2 FQNEAQ. CDR3 sequence: CASSWTGTQPQHF. Written as DNA, the CDR3 is TGTGCCAGCAGCTGGACAGGGACCCAGCCCCAGCATTTT.

The J gene is TRBJ1-2, the V gene TRBV6-5, with D perhaps TRBD1 (6 bases). The CDR3 has 14 residues. V was shortened by 6 bases and J by 2 bases, with 13 bases between the two germline ends. Per the germline V gene, CDR1 is MNHEY and CDR2 is SVGAGI. The DNA of the CDR3 is TGTGCCAGCAGACCTAGGGGGGGGAACTATGGCTACACCTTC. Its protein product is CASRPRGGNYGYTF.

The rearrangement links TRBV28 to TRBJ2-2, with 8 bases aligning to TRBD2. Unmatched junction bases numbered 11, after V lost 7 bases and J lost 7 bases. Germline V lookup: CDR1 MDHEN, CDR2 SYDVKM. This CDR3 is built from 15 residues. This CDR3 is CASTPGGVQGGELFF. The CDR3 nucleotides read TGTGCCAGCACCCCGGGGGGGGTGCAAGGCGGGGAGCTGTTTTTT.

The chain is built from TRBV28 and TRBJ1-1, with 7 bases fitting TRBD1. V gave up 5 bases and J gave up 6 bases; unmatched junction bases: 9. CDR3 size: 14 residues. Germline-derived CDR1 and CDR2 are MDHEN and SYDVKM. Here the CDR3 reads CASSTRDRGSEAFF. The CDR3 coding sequence is TGTGCCAGCAGTACACGGGACAGAGGCTCTGAAGCTTTCTTT.

The table lists this clone with a count of one. The V call is TRBV4-3, the J call TRBJ1-3, with D unclear. CDR1 and CDR2 from the germline V gene are LGHNA and YSLEER. The CDR3 totals 16 residues. With 0 bases removed from V and 4 bases from J, the gap between germline ends came to 13 bases. CDR3 sequence reads: CASSQDNSRKGNTIYF. CDR3 coding DNA: TGCGCCAGCAGCCAAGATAACTCTCGGAAAGGAAACACCATATATTTT.

The rearrangement uses TRBV29-1 and TRBJ2-2, with D hard to call. V was cut by 5 bases and J by 7 bases, with 17 bases left in between. The germline gives CDR1 SQVTM, CDR2 ANQGSEA. The CDR3 covers 14 residues. CDR3 nucleotides: TGCAGCGTTCTTACCGACCCGCTTCACGGGGAGCTGTTTTTT. Translating gives CSVLTDPLHGELFF.